One and the same sample provided the 5 T cell receptor beta chains below, sequenced in a study of cytomegalovirus exposure and HLA in healthy donors. PCR used 60 Vbeta primers and 13 Jbeta primers. Produced via immunoSEQ multiplex PCR; TCRdb's table is partial and in-frame only. The sample gives some 79,000 clones, 63% of which show up once; approximately 15% is in the top ten. What was sequenced was PBMCs. The receptors were sampled from a woman aged 40 to 50 in good health and CMV-seropositive.

CDR3 nucleotides: TGTGCCAGCAGCGACCGGGGGGGCACTGAAGCTTTCTTT. This sequence encodes CASSDRGGTEAFF. This rearrangement joins TRBV7-3 to TRBJ1-1; a possible D gene is TRBD1 (5 bases). Trimming took off 5 bases at V and 4 bases at J, with 11 bases between the two ends. Germline V gene sequence: CDR1 SGHTA, CDR2 FQGTGA. CDR3 length: 13 amino acids.

The genes are TRBV5-1 and TRBJ1-1, with D perhaps TRBD1 (6 bases). The CDR3 runs to 15 residues. Trimming cost V 2 bases and J 0 bases, with 11 bases left between them. Looked up from germline, CDR1 is SGHRS and CDR2 is YFSETQ. CDR3 DNA: TGCGCCAGCAGCTTTAGGACAGATTTGAACACTGAAGCTTTCTTT. Encoded protein: CASSFRTDLNTEAFF.

The rearrangement links TRBV4-1 to TRBJ2-3; D might be TRBD2 (6 bases). CDR1 and CDR2 from the germline V gene are MGHRA and YSYEKL. The CDR3 consists of 14 residues. Trimming took 2 bases from V and 4 from J, leaving 10 bases between them. The CDR3 reads CASSQIGTADTQYF. CDR3 DNA sequence: TGCGCCAGCAGCCAAATTGGGACTGCAGATACGCAGTATTTT.

This clone turned up a few times. Other nucleotide sequences from this sample produce the same CDR3. The V gene is TRBV9, the J gene TRBJ1-1, with D hard to call. Germline CDR1 and CDR2: SGDLS and YYNGEE. The V and J ends lost 4 bases and 4 bases respectively, with 11 bases between them. This CDR3 comprises 13 residues. CDR3 coding DNA: TGTGCCAGCAGCTTTGGAGATGGCACTGAAGCTTTCTTT. It codes for CASSFGDGTEAFF. Together with reference TRBV9 and TRBJ1-1, the CDR3 gives the full variable domain: DSGVTQTPKHLITATGQRVTLRCSPRSGDLSVYWYQQSLDQGLQFLIQYYNGEERAKGNILERFSAQQFPDLHSELNLSSLELGDSALYFCASSFGDGTEAFFGQGTRLTVV.

CDR3 sequence reads: CSAHASGTKVEAFF. The CDR3, as DNA: TGCAGCGCCCATGCCTCCGGGACAAAAGTTGAAGCTTTCTTT. The chain recombines TRBV29-1 with TRBJ1-1; D possibly corresponds to TRBD1 (6 bases). Trimming removed 7 bases at V and 7 bases at J, with 22 bases between. CDR3 size: 14 residues. Germline V CDR1 and CDR2: SQVTM, ANQGSEA.